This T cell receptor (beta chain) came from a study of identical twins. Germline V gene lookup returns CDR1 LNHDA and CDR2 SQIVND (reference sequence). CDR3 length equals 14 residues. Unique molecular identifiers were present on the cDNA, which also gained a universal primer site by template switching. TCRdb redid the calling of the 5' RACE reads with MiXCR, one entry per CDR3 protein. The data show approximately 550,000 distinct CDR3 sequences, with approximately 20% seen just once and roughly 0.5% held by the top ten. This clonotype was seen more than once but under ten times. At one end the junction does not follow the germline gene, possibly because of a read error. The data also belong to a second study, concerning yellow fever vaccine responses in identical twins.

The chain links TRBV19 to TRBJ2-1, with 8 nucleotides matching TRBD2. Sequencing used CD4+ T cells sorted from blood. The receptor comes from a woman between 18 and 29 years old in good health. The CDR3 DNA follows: TGTGCCACCCTTCCTAGCGGGCAGGGGAATGTGCAGTTCTTC. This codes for CATLPSGQGNVQFF.